The 22 T cell receptor beta chains below come from one sample, sequenced in a study of blood T cell repertoires in COVID-19 (dated by TCRdb to 2018 to 2020). The library was prepared using the immunoSEQ multiplex PCR assay. TCRdb carries this immuneACCESS record with in-frame sequences only. Its versions omit some clonotypes, under half of them owing to an unresolved V gene in the studies checked, with the rest unexplained. The sample table records roughly 260,000 clones; 88% of these occur just once. The ten most abundant clones make up 11% of the sample. The sample comprised peripheral blood. These receptors were taken from a woman aged 30 to 39 with COVID-19, enrolled during active disease.

The chain recombines TRBV24-1 with TRBJ2-1; D may be TRBD2 (5 bases). From germline, CDR1 is KGHDR and CDR2 SFDVKD. CDR3 length: 13 amino acids. The V end was cut by 4 bases, the J end by 9 bases, with 12 bases between. This chain's CDR3 is CATSDLAAGEQFF. The CDR3 DNA reads TGTGCCACCAGTGACCTCGCCGCGGGTGAGCAGTTCTTC.

This sequence joins TRBV6-5 and TRBJ2-1, with 8 bases that match TRBD2. The CDR3 has 13 residues. Looked up from germline, CDR1 is MNHEY and CDR2 is SVGAGI. The CDR3 reads CASGTSSYNEQFF. CDR3 DNA sequence: TGTGCATCCGGGACTAGTAGCTACAATGAGCAGTTCTTC.

The gene calls are TRBV29-1 and TRBJ2-1; D not resolved. V lost 6 bases to trimming and J lost 0 bases, with 9 bases between them. Germline V gives CDR1 SQVTM, CDR2 ANQGSEA. The CDR3 consists of 13 residues. In DNA, the CDR3 is TGCAGCGTCCTTACGAGCTCCTACAATGAGCAGTTCTTC. As protein: CSVLTSSYNEQFF.

The rearrangement links TRBV30 to TRBJ2-7; TRBD2 aligns across 10 bases. Per germline, CDR1 GTSNPN and CDR2 SVGIG (reference sequence). The CDR3 is 14 amino acids. J gave up 9 bases and V 2 bases, and 10 bases lay outside the gene matches. CDR3: CAWSRTSGPRGQYF. The CDR3, as DNA: TGTGCCTGGAGTAGGACTAGCGGACCACGAGGGCAGTACTTC.

The chain recombines TRBV21-1 with TRBJ2-7; the table's TRBD2 call for D was not verified on the DNA. TRBV21-1 is a known pseudogene. The CDR3 has 14 amino acids. The CDR3 loop reads CASSKNPPTYEQYF. The CDR3 coding sequence is TGTGCCAGCAGCAAAAACCCTCCTACCTACGAGCAGTACTTC.

In DNA form, the CDR3 reads TGTGCCAGCAGTTTATCTCGCGGGAGGCAATACAATGAGCAGTTCTTC. Its protein product is CASSLSRGRQYNEQFF. The chain is built from TRBV28 and TRBJ2-1, with 8 bases identical to TRBD2. Unmatched junction bases numbered 6, after V lost 1 base and J lost 4 bases. The CDR3 has 16 amino acids. Per the germline V gene, CDR1 is MDHEN and CDR2 is SYDVKM.

Points on this clone: Within the sample, other DNA sequences also encode this same CDR3. The CDR3 loop reads CASSSSGNTGELFF. In DNA form, the CDR3 reads TGTGCCAGCAGTTCTAGCGGGAACACCGGGGAGCTGTTTTTT. This rearrangement joins TRBV6-5 to TRBJ2-2; the match to TRBD2 covers 7 bases. V lost 4 bases to trimming and J lost 1 base; unmatched junction nucleotides: 0. The germline gives CDR1 MNHEY, CDR2 SVGAGI. This CDR3 is 14 amino acids long.

The chain is built from TRBV9 and TRBJ2-5, with 16 positions matching TRBD2. With V trimmed by 4 bases and J by 5 bases, 8 bases remained unmatched. The CDR3 runs to 17 residues. Germline CDR1 is SGDLS and CDR2 is YYNGEE. CDR3 loop: CASSPPGLAGGGETQYF. CDR3 bases: TGTGCCAGCAGCCCCCCGGGACTAGCGGGAGGGGGGGAGACCCAGTACTTC. Full variable domain (outside the CDR3, taken from reference TRBV9 and TRBJ2-5): DSGVTQTPKHLITATGQRVTLRCSPRSGDLSVYWYQQSLDQGLQFLIQYYNGEERAKGNILERFSAQQFPDLHSELNLSSLELGDSALYFCASSPPGLAGGGETQYFGPGTRLLVL.

The rearrangement links TRBV5-1 to TRBJ2-7; D not certain. Germline V gene data show CDR1 as SGHRS and CDR2 as YFSETQ. The V end was cut by 6 bases, the J end by 1 base, with 11 bases between. CDR3 size: 13 residues. The CDR3 nucleotides are TGCGCCAGCATTAGCCCCACTTCCTACGAGCAGTACTTC. Translating gives CASISPTSYEQYF.

The chain recombines TRBV27 with TRBJ1-2; tentatively, D is TRBD1 (6 bases). Germline-derived CDR1 and CDR2 are MNHEY and SMNVEV (reference sequence). The CDR3 runs 15 residues. V was trimmed by 6 bases and J by 8 bases, leaving 22 bases between them. The CDR3 is CASSSQGTTRSGYTF. Here the CDR3 DNA reads TGTGCCAGCAGCAGCCAAGGGACAACGAGATCGGGCTACACCTTC.

V is TRBV7-2 and J is TRBJ2-1; 12 bases are a match to TRBD2. The germline CDR1 and CDR2 sequences are SGHTA and FQGNSA. Trimming at V came to 1 base and at J to 6 bases, leaving 10 bases not matched to a gene. The CDR3 is 18 residues long. CDR3 loop: CASSLGGRLAGALNEQFF. For the CDR3, the DNA is TGTGCCAGCAGCTTAGGGGGGAGACTAGCGGGAGCCCTCAATGAGCAGTTCTTC.

This clone was observed once. This chain uses TRBV28 with TRBJ1-5; D not resolved. CDR3 length equals 12 residues. CDR1 MDHEN and CDR2 SYDVKM come from the germline V gene. V was pared by 4 bases and J by 2 bases, with 3 bases between. CDR3 in amino acids: CASSSGNQPQHF. For the CDR3, the DNA is TGTGCCAGCAGTTCGGGCAATCAGCCCCAGCATTTT.

This chain joins TRBV4-1 and TRBJ2-7; possibly TRBD1 for D (6 bases). The germline V gene encodes CDR1 MGHRA and CDR2 YSYEKL. The ends were cut back, 4 bases at V and 3 bases at J, with 10 bases in the middle. The CDR3 is 13 residues long. The CDR3 DNA reads TGCGCCAGCAGCCCTCAACAGGGCTACGAGCAGTACTTC. Residues: CASSPQQGYEQYF.

The V and J genes are TRBV19 and TRBJ1-5; TRBD1 aligns across 10 bases. The V and J ends lost 9 bases and 6 bases, in that order; junction bases with no gene match: 8. Germline V lookup: CDR1 LNHDA, CDR2 SQIVND (reference sequence). The CDR3 covers 14 residues. The CDR3 nucleotides are TGTGCCAGCAAGACCGACAGGGGGCGTCAGCCCCAGCATTTT. Protein sequence: CASKTDRGRQPQHF.

J is TRBJ1-5 and V is TRBV5-6; D is unresolved. Trimming took off 1 base at V and 5 bases at J, with 7 bases between the two ends. This CDR3 region has 13 residues. Germline V lookup: CDR1 SGHDT, CDR2 YYEEEE. For the CDR3, the DNA is TGTGCCAGCAGCTTGTCCGCGGATCAGCCCCAGCATTTT. As protein: CASSLSADQPQHF.

The table lists this clone with a few counts. The chain employs TRBV5-5 and TRBJ2-7; TRBD1 matches at 12 bases. In germline, CDR1 is SGHKS, CDR2 YYEKEE (reference sequence). V lost 3 bases to trimming and J lost 6 bases; unmatched junction nucleotides: 4. CDR3 length: 14 amino acids. DNA for the CDR3: TGTGCCAGCAGCTCCCGGGACAGGGGGCCCGAGCAGTACTTC. This encodes CASSSRDRGPEQYF.

The chain joins TRBV19 to TRBJ1-2, with 7 bases fitting TRBD1. The CDR3 loop spans 14 amino acids. Germline trimming cut 5 bases from V and 3 bases from J; bases unmatched to any gene: 6. Germline values: CDR1 LNHDA, CDR2 SQIVND (reference sequence). Written as DNA, the CDR3 is TGTGCCAGTAGTCCCCGACAGGGAGACTATGGCTACACCTTC. Residues: CASSPRQGDYGYTF.

This chain connects TRBV5-6 to TRBJ2-7; D perhaps matches TRBD1 (5 bases). The germline gives CDR1 SGHDT, CDR2 YYEEEE. The V gene lost 0 bases and the J gene lost 6 bases, with 10 bases spanning the gap. This CDR3 region has 13 residues. The CDR3 bases are TGTGCCAGCAGCTTGGTAGGGGTGCGCGAGCAGTACTTC. It encodes CASSLVGVREQYF.

The V and J genes are TRBV5-1 and TRBJ1-1; 7 positions match TRBD1. The CDR3 has 15 amino acids. J lost 4 bases, V lost 5 bases, and 11 bases had no gene match. CDR1 and CDR2 from the germline V gene are SGHRS and YFSETQ. The CDR3 region has the DNA TGCGCCAGCAGTCCGACAGGGTCTGGGATCACTGAAGCTTTCTTT. Residues: CASSPTGSGITEAFF.

V gene TRBV19 combines with J gene TRBJ1-1; 8 nucleotides match TRBD1. V lost 4 bases and J lost 2; bases outside the gene matches: 9. CDR1 LNHDA and CDR2 SQIVND come from the germline V gene (reference sequence). The CDR3 sequence is 16 residues long. The CDR3 loop reads CASSTPGDRGNTEAFF. CDR3 DNA sequence: TGTGCCAGTAGTACCCCCGGAGACAGGGGAAACACTGAAGCTTTCTTT.

The V gene is TRBV11-2, the J gene TRBJ2-7; TRBD2 aligns across 9 bases. V dropped 4 bases and J dropped 6; count of bases not matched to a gene: 7. CDR1 and CDR2 from the germline V gene are SGHAT and FQNNGV. CDR3 length equals 14 residues. The CDR3 reads CASSYLAGPGEQYF. CDR3 sequence (DNA): TGTGCCAGCAGCTACCTAGCGGGACCGGGCGAGCAGTACTTC.

On this clone itself: In the same sample, other DNA sequences code for this CDR3. The chain combines TRBV28 with TRBJ2-2; no clear D. The CDR3 loop spans 14 amino acids. V was trimmed by 2 bases and J by 1 base, leaving 5 bases between them. Germline-derived CDR1 and CDR2 are MDHEN and SYDVKM. The CDR3 DNA sequence: TGTGCCAGCAGTTTAACCAGGAACACCGGGGAGCTGTTTTTT. Amino acid sequence: CASSLTRNTGELFF.